This T cell receptor beta chain was documented in a study of PD-L1 blockade in urothelial cancer (dated by TCRdb to about 2017). For the wider study: Every patient began therapy in about 2014 and was given atezolizumab 1,200 mg intravenously every 3 weeks. About 85% of the 29 patients were identified as males with urothelial cancer of bladder origin, and a prior smoking history was reported by 18 of 29 patients. An ECOG performance status of 0 or 1 was recorded for the patients, and 0 to 3 prior chemotherapy regimens had been received by the patients. Blood samples were analyzed at two time points: 3 weeks after treatment start (second dose) and 6 weeks after treatment start. Blood samples gave a median of approximately 150,000 T cells and 80,000 to 95,000 unique TCRs, with a median clonality of roughly 0.081. An exploratory multi-omic analysis was conducted of the somatic, immune and clinical correlates of response to PD-L1 blockade with atezolizumab in urothelial cancer. Pretreatment tumor samples, along with matched peripheral blood serially collected before and after atezolizumab treatment, were subjected to TCR sequencing. Durable clinical benefit meant progression-free survival longer than 6 months, and TCR features were also tested against progression-free and overall survival. In the same patients, pretreatment tumors underwent whole exome sequencing and RNA sequencing in addition to TCR sequencing. Nine or ten patients reached durable clinical benefit, while some 20 patients did not. Pretreatment blood TCR-seq was available for 27 to 30 patients, at least one posttreatment blood collection was obtained for some 24 patients, and tumor TCR-seq was available for some 24 patients. Results the study describes overall, beyond this receptor: At 3 weeks after the start of treatment, tumor-associated TCR clones in peripheral blood had expanded more in patients with durable benefit (n ≈ 20, p = 0.022). A pretreatment peripheral blood TCR clonality below the median was linked to improved progression-free and overall survival. Because the sample size was small (n ≈ 29) and many of the analyses were exploratory, the results are meant to be hypothesis-generating.

The CDR3 numbers 14 residues from cysteine through phenylalanine. This entry keeps only the CDR3 DNA: 42 bases, framed from base 1. CDR1 and CDR2, looked up from the germline V gene, are MNHNS and SASEGT. Cut back by 6 bases and 1 base, the V and J ends lie 12 bases apart. To estimate absolute template abundance from read counts, synthetic TCR analog templates were spiked into each PCR. TCRbeta CDR3 regions were amplified from genomic DNA with bias-controlled V and J gene primers using the immunoSEQ assay. Sequencing of rearranged TCRbeta segments was performed at approximately 20X coverage. For the original study's pipeline: Sequencing errors were corrected by clustering, and CDR3s were annotated against IMGT so that V, D and J genes could be assigned. Only productive TCRbeta rearrangements were used in downstream analyses, excluding out-of-frame or stop-codon sequences. Clonality was calculated as one minus the Shannon entropy normalized by the log of the number of unique productive sequences. Clones differing between time points or between blood and tumor were identified by Fisher's exact test with Benjamini-Hochberg correction at adjusted p below 0.01. TCRdb retrieved this table from immuneACCESS and kept in-frame rearrangements only. Not all clones are present; in checked studies, unresolved V genes account for under half, and no reason is known for the remainder. The DNA was the basis for D and trimming; V, J and clone size are from that table. This sample lists approximately 50,000 clones; more than 70% were detected once. The ten top clones hold 2% to 3% of the sample.

Concerning this clone itself: It has no known antigen specificity. Nothing much larger sits one base from this clone, and base qualities are not available.

The intended sense of this specimen's time point label: peripheral blood 6 weeks after treatment start. The cohort included 29 patients with locally advanced or metastatic urothelial carcinoma who were treated at Memorial Sloan Kettering on a trial protocol. Peripheral blood mononuclear cells were collected pretreatment and during treatment, with between 1 and 8 total time points obtained per patient. The Qiagen DNeasy Blood extraction kit was used to purify genomic DNA from total PBMCs and tumor samples. PBMCs were collected pretreatment and during treatment and were isolated and stored as previously described.

The rearranged chain carries TRBV6-1 and TRBJ1-1; the D gene is not confidently resolved. This material consisted of PBMCs, taken around atezolizumab (anti-PD-L1) treatment. The origin of this receptor is a man aged 55-75 years with urothelial cancer. The DNA is as follows: TGTGCCAGCAGGAATATACAGAGGAACACTGAAGCTTTCTTT. It translates to CASRNIQRNTEAFF.